The rows below give T cell receptor beta chains drawn from one sample of a study of CD8+CD57+ T cells in acquired aplastic anemia. TCRdb analysed the reads with MiXCR anew, one entry per CDR3 protein. The sample records around 200,000 distinct CDR3 sequences, approximately 48% being singletons. Sample: sorted CD4+, CD8+, or CD8+CD57+ T cells (not recorded which) from PBMCs. Source of these receptors: a human donor with aplastic anemia. Each CDR3 is given with its conserved first and last residue.

>TRBJ2-2|TRBV2
CASKYIRGARGELFF
>TRBJ2-1|TRBV7-2
CASSLAGAYNEQFF
>TRBJ2-5|TRBV10-3
CAISEGSGRGVETQYF
>TRBJ1-2|TRBV15
CATSRADATNYGYTF
>TRBJ1-5|TRBV20-1
CSAQQGTRNQPQHF
>TRBJ2-2|TRBV5-4
CASSLELLNTGELFF
>TRBJ1-3|TRBV10-3
CAMTGENGNTIYF
>TRBJ1-2|TRBV12-3/TRBV12-4
CASSFFAQGGYTF
>TRBJ1-3|TRBV2
CARSQGNENTIYF
>TRBJ2-5|TRBV2
CASSGLAGVETQYF
>TRBJ2-3|TRBV28
CASSSAGQGTDTQYF
>TRBJ2-7|TRBV10-2
CASSELAGSSYEQYF
>TRBJ1-1|TRBV14
CASSQWTGGLAEAFF
>TRBJ2-3|TRBV7-8
CASRSTYTDTQYF
>TRBJ1-5|TRBV5-1
CASSMDRQDSNQPQHF
>TRBJ2-7|TRBV5-4
CASSPEVASYEQYF
>TRBJ2-7|TRBV6-1
CASSARGESYEQYF
>TRBJ1-2|TRBV11-1
CASSRGTDGYTF
>TRBJ1-1|TRBV7-2
CASSSVGNTEAFF
>TRBJ1-4|TRBV5-1
CASSLGQFRGEKLFF
>TRBJ2-5|TRBV7-2
CASRLTGVETQYF
>TRBJ2-7|TRBV7-9
CASSSTHGQYF
>TRBJ2-5|TRBV5-5
CASSLQGAGETQYF
>TRBJ1-5|TRBV4-1
CASSQGGGAAVQPQHF
>TRBJ2-5|TRBV4-2
CASSQGAGAGTQETQYF
>TRBJ1-5|TRBV2
CASSGQLSGRHQPQHF
>TRBJ1-2|TRBV5-6
CASSLAVRGLAHYGYTF
>TRBJ1-5|TRBV7-2
CASSLAAGQPQHF
>TRBJ2-2|TRBV5-1
CASSLATGGGELFF
>TRBJ1-1|TRBV11-1
CASSLSPLTALNTEAFF
>TRBJ2-1|TRBV24-1
CATSDGQRYNEQFF
>TRBJ1-6|TRBV11-2
CASSLFGQLNSPLNF
>TRBJ2-7|TRBV5-6
CASSLGRATYEQYF
>TRBJ1-2|TRBV29-1
CSVGPDRWDYGYTF
>TRBJ1-5|TRBV19
CASSIEGGYQPQHF
>TRBJ2-2|TRBV5-1
CASSLPGLAGAQNRGELFF
>TRBJ2-3|TRBV7-9
CASSVGLAGGDTQYF
>TRBJ2-7|TRBV6-1
CASTTGARPNEQYF